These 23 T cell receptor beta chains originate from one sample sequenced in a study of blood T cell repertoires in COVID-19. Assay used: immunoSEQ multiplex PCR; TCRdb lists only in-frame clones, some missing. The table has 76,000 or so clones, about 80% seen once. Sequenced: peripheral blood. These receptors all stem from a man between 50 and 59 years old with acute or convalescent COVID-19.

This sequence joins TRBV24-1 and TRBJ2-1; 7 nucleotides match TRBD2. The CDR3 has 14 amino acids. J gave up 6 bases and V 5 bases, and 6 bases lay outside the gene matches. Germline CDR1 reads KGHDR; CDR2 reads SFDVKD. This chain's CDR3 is CATSAAGVSNEQFF. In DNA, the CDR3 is TGTGCCACCAGTGCCGCGGGGGTTTCCAATGAGCAGTTCTTC.

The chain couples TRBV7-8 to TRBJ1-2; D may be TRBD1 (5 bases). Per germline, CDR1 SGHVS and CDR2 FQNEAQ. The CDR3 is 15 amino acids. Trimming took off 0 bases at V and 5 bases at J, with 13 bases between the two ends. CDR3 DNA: TGTGCCAGCAGCTTAGCGGGCCAGGGAATATATGGCTACACCTTC. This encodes CASSLAGQGIYGYTF.

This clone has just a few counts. Here the CDR3 DNA reads TGTGCCAGCAGTGGGCAGGGGTTTGCAACTAATGAAAAACTGTTTTTT. Translation: CASSGQGFATNEKLFF. The V gene is TRBV2, the J gene TRBJ1-4; possible D gene TRBD1, 6 bases. CDR1 SNHLY and CDR2 FYNNEI come from the germline V gene. The CDR3 is 16 residues long. Trimming took 4 bases from V and 0 from J, leaving 12 bases between them.

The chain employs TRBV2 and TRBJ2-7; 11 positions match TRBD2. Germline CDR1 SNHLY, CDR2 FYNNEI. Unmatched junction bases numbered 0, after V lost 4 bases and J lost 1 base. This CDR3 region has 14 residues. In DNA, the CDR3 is TGTGCCAGCAGTGGACTAGCGGGGTCCTACGAGCAGTACTTC. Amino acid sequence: CASSGLAGSYEQYF.

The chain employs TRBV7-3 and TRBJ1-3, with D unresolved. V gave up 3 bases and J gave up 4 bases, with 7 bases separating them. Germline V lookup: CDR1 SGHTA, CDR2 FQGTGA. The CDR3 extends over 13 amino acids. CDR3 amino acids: CASSFSPGNTIYF. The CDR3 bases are TGTGCCAGCAGCTTTAGTCCCGGAAACACCATATATTTT. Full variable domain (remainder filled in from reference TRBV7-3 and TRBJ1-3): GAGVSQTPSNKVTEKGKYVELRCDPISGHTALYWYRQSLGQGPEFLIYFQGTGAADDSGLPNDRFFAVRPEGSVSTLKIQRTERGDSAVYLCASSFSPGNTIYFGEGSWLTVV.

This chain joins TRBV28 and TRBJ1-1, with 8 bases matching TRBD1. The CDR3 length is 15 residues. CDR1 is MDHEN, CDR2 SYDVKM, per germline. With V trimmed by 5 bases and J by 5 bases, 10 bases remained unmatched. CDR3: CASSVTQGVRTEAFF. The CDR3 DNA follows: TGTGCCAGCAGTGTAACACAGGGGGTGAGGACTGAAGCTTTCTTT.

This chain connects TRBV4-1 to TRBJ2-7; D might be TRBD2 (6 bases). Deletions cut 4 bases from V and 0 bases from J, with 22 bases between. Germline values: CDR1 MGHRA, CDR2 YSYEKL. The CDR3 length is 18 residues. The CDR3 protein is CASSPSQSDSGFSYEQYF. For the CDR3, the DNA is TGCGCCAGCAGCCCAAGCCAATCCGATAGCGGTTTCTCCTACGAGCAGTACTTC.

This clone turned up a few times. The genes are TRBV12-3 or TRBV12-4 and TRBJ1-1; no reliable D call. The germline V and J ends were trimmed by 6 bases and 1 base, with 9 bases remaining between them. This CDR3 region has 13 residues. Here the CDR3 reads CASRVRSNTEAFF. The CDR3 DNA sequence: TGTGCCAGCAGGGTCAGGTCGAACACTGAAGCTTTCTTT.

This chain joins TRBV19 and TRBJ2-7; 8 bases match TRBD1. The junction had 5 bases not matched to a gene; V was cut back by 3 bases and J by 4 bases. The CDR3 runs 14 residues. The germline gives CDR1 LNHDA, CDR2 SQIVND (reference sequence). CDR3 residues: CASSIGDRSYEQYF. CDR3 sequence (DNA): TGTGCCAGTAGTATCGGGGACAGGAGTTACGAGCAGTACTTC.

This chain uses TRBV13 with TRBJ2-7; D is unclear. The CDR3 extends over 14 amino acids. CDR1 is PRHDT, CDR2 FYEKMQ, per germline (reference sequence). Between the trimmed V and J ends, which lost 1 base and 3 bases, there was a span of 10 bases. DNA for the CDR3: TGTGCCAGCAGCTTAGTGGGCAGGTTCTACGAGCAGTACTTC. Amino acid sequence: CASSLVGRFYEQYF.

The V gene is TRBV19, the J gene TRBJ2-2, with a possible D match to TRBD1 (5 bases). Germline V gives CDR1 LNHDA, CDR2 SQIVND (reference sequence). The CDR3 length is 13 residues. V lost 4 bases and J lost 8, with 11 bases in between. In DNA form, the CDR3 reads TGTGCCAGTAGTACCTCTGGGGCTGGGGAGCTGTTTTTT. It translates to CASSTSGAGELFF.

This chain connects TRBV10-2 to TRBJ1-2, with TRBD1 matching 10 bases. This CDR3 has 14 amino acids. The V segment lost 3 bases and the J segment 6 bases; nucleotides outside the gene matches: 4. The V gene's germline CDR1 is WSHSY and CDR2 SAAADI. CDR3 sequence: CASSDWTGGHGYTF. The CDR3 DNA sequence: TGCGCCAGCAGTGACTGGACAGGGGGGCATGGCTACACCTTC.

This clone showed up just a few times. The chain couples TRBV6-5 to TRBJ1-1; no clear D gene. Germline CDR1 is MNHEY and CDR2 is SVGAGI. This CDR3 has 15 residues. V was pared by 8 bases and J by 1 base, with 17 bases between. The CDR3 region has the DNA TGTGCCAGCCGCGGCTTGGCGTTGGAGAACACTGAAGCTTTCTTT. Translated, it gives CASRGLALENTEAFF.

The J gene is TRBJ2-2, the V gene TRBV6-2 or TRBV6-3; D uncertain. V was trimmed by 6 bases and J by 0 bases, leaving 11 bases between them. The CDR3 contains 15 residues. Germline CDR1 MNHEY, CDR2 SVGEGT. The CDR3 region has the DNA TGTGCCAGCAGCCAACAAAACCCGAACACCGGGGAGCTGTTTTTT. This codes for CASSQQNPNTGELFF.

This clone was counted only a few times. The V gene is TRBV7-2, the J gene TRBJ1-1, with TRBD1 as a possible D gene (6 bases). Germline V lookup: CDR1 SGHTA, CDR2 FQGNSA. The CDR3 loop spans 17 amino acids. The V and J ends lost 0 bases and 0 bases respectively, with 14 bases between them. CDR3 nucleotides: TGTGCCAGCAGCTTAGCGCACGGGGGGCAGGTGAACACTGAAGCTTTCTTT. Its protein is CASSLAHGGQVNTEAFF.

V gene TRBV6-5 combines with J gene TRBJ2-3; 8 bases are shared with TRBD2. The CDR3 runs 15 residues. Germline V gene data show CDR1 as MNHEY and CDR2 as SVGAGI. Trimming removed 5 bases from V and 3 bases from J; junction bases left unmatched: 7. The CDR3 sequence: CASSRGSGRTDTQYF. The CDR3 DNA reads TGTGCCAGCAGTCGGGGGAGCGGGAGAACAGATACGCAGTATTTT.

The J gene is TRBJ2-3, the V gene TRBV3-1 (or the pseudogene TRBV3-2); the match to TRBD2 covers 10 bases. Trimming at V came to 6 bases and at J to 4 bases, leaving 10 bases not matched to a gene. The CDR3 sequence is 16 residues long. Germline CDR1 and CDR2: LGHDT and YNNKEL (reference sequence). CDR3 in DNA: TGTGCCAGCAGAGAGAGCGGGAGGGCCCGCGCAGATACGCAGTATTTT. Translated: CASRESGRARADTQYF.

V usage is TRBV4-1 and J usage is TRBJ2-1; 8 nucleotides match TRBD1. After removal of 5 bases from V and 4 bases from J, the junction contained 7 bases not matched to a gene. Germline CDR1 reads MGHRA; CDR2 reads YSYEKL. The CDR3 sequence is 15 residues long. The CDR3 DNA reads TGCGCCAGCAGCTCTCGGACAGGGAGGTACAATGAGCAGTTCTTC. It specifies CASSSRTGRYNEQFF.

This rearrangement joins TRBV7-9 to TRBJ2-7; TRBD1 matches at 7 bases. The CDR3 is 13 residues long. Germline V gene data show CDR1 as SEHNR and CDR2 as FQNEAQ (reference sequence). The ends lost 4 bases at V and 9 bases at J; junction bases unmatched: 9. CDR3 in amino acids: CASSYRDSSPQYF. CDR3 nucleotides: TGTGCCAGCAGCTACCGGGACAGTTCGCCGCAGTACTTC.

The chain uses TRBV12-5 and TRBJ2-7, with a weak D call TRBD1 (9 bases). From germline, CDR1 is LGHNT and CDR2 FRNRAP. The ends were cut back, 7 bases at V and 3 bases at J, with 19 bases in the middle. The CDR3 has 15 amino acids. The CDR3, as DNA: TGTGCTAGTGCCTCGGGAGGGACAGGGATCTACGAGCAGTACTTC. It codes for CASASGGTGIYEQYF.

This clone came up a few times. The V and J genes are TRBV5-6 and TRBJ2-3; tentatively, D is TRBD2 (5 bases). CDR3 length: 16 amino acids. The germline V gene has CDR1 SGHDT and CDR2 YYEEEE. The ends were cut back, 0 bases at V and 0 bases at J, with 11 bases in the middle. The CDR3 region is CASSLALRGSTDTQYF. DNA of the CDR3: TGTGCCAGCAGCTTGGCCTTACGGGGTAGCACAGATACGCAGTATTTT.

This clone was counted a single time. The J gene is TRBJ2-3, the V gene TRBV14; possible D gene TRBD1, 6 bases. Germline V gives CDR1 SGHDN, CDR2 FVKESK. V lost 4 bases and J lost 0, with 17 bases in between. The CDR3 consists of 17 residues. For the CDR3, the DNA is TGTGCCAGCAGCCCTCGGGACATTCAAGCGAGCACAGATACGCAGTATTTT. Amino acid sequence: CASSPRDIQASTDTQYF. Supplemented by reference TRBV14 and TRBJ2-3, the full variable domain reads EAGVTQFPSHSVIEKGQTVTLRCDPISGHDNLYWYRRVMGKEIKFLLHFVKESKQDESGMPNNRFLAERTGGTYSTLKVQPAELEDSGVYFCASSPRDIQASTDTQYFGPGTRLTVL.

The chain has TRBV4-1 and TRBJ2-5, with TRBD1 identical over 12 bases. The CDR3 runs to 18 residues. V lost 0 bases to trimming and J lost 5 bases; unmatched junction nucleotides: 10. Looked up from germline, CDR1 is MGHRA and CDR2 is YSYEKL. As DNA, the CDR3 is TGCGCCAGCAGCCAAGATGGTTGGGACAGGGGGCTCGGGGAGACCCAGTACTTC. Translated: CASSQDGWDRGLGETQYF.